The rows below give T cell receptor beta chains drawn from one sample of a study of breast tumors, draining lymph nodes, adjacent tissues. TCRdb ran MiXCR on the multiplex PCR reads and lists one entry per CDR3 protein. The sample lists roughly 8,300 distinct CDR3 sequences, about 42% occurring once. Sequencing was performed on tumor-adjacent breast tissue. The source is a female donor with breast cancer. Some clones in this sample may be carry-over from other donors' samples. CDR3s include the opening cysteine and the closing phenylalanine or tryptophan. The order of the fields is D gene, J gene, V gene, clone size, CDR3 DNA, CDR3 protein. A D gene is named only where the DNA matches it firmly. Size values are once, few and many counts, or a class for expanded clones, and some rows have none.

>TRBD2|TRBJ2-1|TRBV24-1|-
TGTGCCACCAGTGATCCCGGACTAGCGGGAGTCGGCAATGAGCAGTTCTTC
CATSDPGLAGVGNEQFF
>-|TRBJ2-3|TRBV11-3|-
TGTGCCAGCAGCTTAGGTGAACACCCCTACACAGATACGCAGTATTTT
CASSLGEHPYTDTQYF
>-|TRBJ2-7|TRBV7-4|-
TGTGCCAGCAGCCCCCGACTGCGCTACGAGCAGTACTTC
CASSPRLRYEQYF
>-|TRBJ1-2|TRBV7-3|-
TGTGCCAGCAGCTCTCGCGGGGGGAAAGGCTACACCTTC
CASSSRGGKGYTF
>TRBD2|TRBJ2-1|TRBV20-1|medium-sized
TGCAGTGCCCGGGGGGACCGCGACTATGAGCAGTTCTTC
CSARGDRDYEQFF
>TRBD2|TRBJ2-1|TRBV7-3|medium-sized
TGTGCCAGCAGCCGGGGGACTAGCGGGAGCTATGAGCAGTTCTTC
CASSRGTSGSYEQFF
>-|TRBJ2-7|TRBV7-2|medium-sized
TGTGCCAGCAGCCCTTCCTCGACAGTCTCCTACGAGCAGTACTTC
CASSPSSTVSYEQYF
>TRBD2|TRBJ2-1|TRBV25-1|-
TGTGCCAGCAGTGGGAGCTTCGGGCGGGAGGGCCTAAATGAGCAGTTCTTC
CASSGSFGREGLNEQFF
>TRBD2|TRBJ2-1|TRBV4-2|-
TGTGCCAGCAGCCAAGATAGCGGGAGCTCCTACAATGAGCAGTTCTTC
CASSQDSGSSYNEQFF
>TRBD2|TRBJ2-5|TRBV7-2|-
TGTGCCAGCAGCTGGGGGACTAGCGCTAGGGAGACCCAGTACTTC
CASSWGTSARETQYF
>-|TRBJ2-7|TRBV12-3/TRBV12-4|-
TGTGCCAGCAGTTTAGGGGAAGGGGTCGAGCAGTACTTC
CASSLGEGVEQYF
>TRBD2|TRBJ2-3|TRBV12-3/TRBV12-4|many
TGTGCCAGCAGCCGAACTAGCGGACTCACAGATACGCAGTATTTT
CASSRTSGLTDTQYF
>-|TRBJ2-5|TRBV6-2/TRBV6-3|medium-sized
TGTGCCAGCAGTTATCTAATAGGAGGGGGCGACCAAGAGACCCAGTACTTC
CASSYLIGGGDQETQYF
>TRBD1|TRBJ1-2|TRBV5-6|medium-sized
TGTGCCAGCAGCTGGACAGGGTTGGCCTATGGCTACACCTTC
CASSWTGLAYGYTF
>-|TRBJ2-1|TRBV12-3/TRBV12-4|-
TGTGCCAGCAGTTTAGGGGCGGGCGAGCAGTTCTTC
CASSLGAGEQFF
>-|TRBJ1-3|TRBV6-5|-
TGTGCCAGCAGGGGGACACTCCCCTCGGACACCATATATTTT
CASRGTLPSDTIYF
>-|TRBJ2-5|TRBV9|-
TGTGCCAGCAGCAAATTCTCGGGGCCCCAAGAGACCCAGTACTTC
CASSKFSGPQETQYF
>TRBD1|TRBJ1-2|TRBV24-1|-
TGTGCCACCAGTGAGGGACAGGGTATCTATGGCTACACCTTC
CATSEGQGIYGYTF
>-|TRBJ2-7|TRBV7-8|medium-sized
TGTGCCAGCAGCTTACGACGATTAGACTACGAGCAGTACTTC
CASSLRRLDYEQYF
>TRBD1|TRBJ2-3|TRBV7-2|-
TGTGCCAGCAGCCGAGACAGGGTGGATACGCAGTATTTT
CASSRDRVDTQYF
>-|TRBJ1-6|TRBV12-3/TRBV12-4|once
TGTGCCAGCAGCCTAGCGACAGCACCCCTCCACTTT
CASSLATAPLHF
>TRBD2|TRBJ2-7|TRBV29-1|medium-sized
TGCAGCGTTGTTAAAAGGACTAGCGGGAACCCCCCGTCGTTTCGCGAGCAGTACTTC
CSVVKRTSGNPPSFREQYF